This TCR beta chain came from a study of blood T cell repertoires in COVID-19. Study-wide context: Samples of COVID-19 (acute and convalescent) were obtained from the United States, Italy and Spain.

This clone was picked up one time. Profiling relied on immunoSEQ multiplex PCR, and the TCRdb table lists in-frame clones only, not all of them. The sample includes about 130,000 clones, 84% seen only once; the top ten take over 10%. The CDR3 loop spans 14 amino acids. Per the germline V gene, CDR1 is MNHNY and CDR2 is SVGAGI (reference sequence). Trimming stripped 6 bases from V and 5 bases from J, with 17 bases between. This chain uses TRBV6-6 with TRBJ2-7; the D is unclear. The TCR comes from a human donor in a cohort sampled during active COVID-19. The sequenced sample consisted of peripheral blood. This chain's CDR3 is CASSLIRVPHEQYF. Written as DNA, the CDR3 is TGTGCCAGCAGCCTGATCCGGGTCCCCCACGAGCAGTACTTC.